Listed below are T cell receptor beta chains from one sample, sequenced in a study of Ad26.COV2.S vaccination and SARS-CoV-2 variants. TCRdb keeps only in-frame clones here, not all; method: immunoSEQ multiplex PCR. Among about 400,000 clones, about 89% were seen once, and the ten largest hold 1.5% to 2%. Specimen: peripheral blood, collected in a trial of Ad26.COV2.S vaccine versus placebo. These receptor sequences come from a person between 18 and 59 years old who received the Ad26.COV2.S COVID-19 vaccine or a placebo. The CDR3 runs from the conserved cysteine through the conserved F or W. Each record gives: CDR3 length, D gene, clone size, J gene, V gene, CDR3 protein, CDR3 DNA. A D gene is named only where the DNA matches it firmly. Clone size is not always given. Where it is, it says once, few, many or a class for expanded clones.

len: 12
d_gene: NA
abundance: NA
j_gene: TRBJ2-3
v_gene: TRBV9
CDR3aa: CASSLDTYTQYF
CDR3nt: TGTGCCAGCAGCCTGGACACATATACGCAGTATTTT

len: 15
d_gene: NA
abundance: once
j_gene: TRBJ2-1
v_gene: TRBV7-2
CDR3aa: CASSPAGLPNNEQFF
CDR3nt: TGTGCCAGCAGCCCCGCGGGACTCCCTAACAATGAGCAGTTCTTC

len: 15
d_gene: NA
abundance: NA
j_gene: TRBJ2-1
v_gene: TRBV15
CDR3aa: CATSRILGSYNEQFF
CDR3nt: TGTGCCACCAGCAGAATTCTCGGTTCCTACAATGAGCAGTTCTTC

len: 13
d_gene: NA
abundance: NA
j_gene: TRBJ1-2
v_gene: TRBV6-2/TRBV6-3
CDR3aa: CASSYGTNYGYTF
CDR3nt: TGTGCCAGCAGTTACGGTACTAACTATGGCTACACCTTC

len: 18
d_gene: NA
abundance: once
j_gene: TRBJ2-1
v_gene: TRBV11-2
CDR3aa: CASSLNPGTRLIHNEQFF
CDR3nt: TGTGCCAGCAGCTTAAACCCCGGGACACGCTTAATACACAATGAGCAGTTCTTC

len: 15
d_gene: TRBD1
abundance: NA
j_gene: TRBJ2-1
v_gene: TRBV11-3
CDR3aa: CASSRQGGQYNEQFF
CDR3nt: TGTGCCAGCAGCCGACAGGGCGGACAGTACAATGAGCAGTTCTTC

len: 16
d_gene: NA
abundance: NA
j_gene: TRBJ2-2
v_gene: TRBV24-1
CDR3aa: CATSDLRGWDTGELFF
CDR3nt: TGTGCCACCAGTGATTTGAGGGGATGGGACACCGGGGAGCTGTTTTTT

len: 15
d_gene: TRBD2
abundance: NA
j_gene: TRBJ2-1
v_gene: TRBV30
CDR3aa: CAWNGVAGESNEQFF
CDR3nt: TGTGCCTGGAACGGGGTAGCGGGAGAATCCAATGAGCAGTTCTTC

len: 16
d_gene: NA
abundance: NA
j_gene: TRBJ2-1
v_gene: TRBV3-1/TRBV3-2
CDR3aa: CASSRLVATSYNEQFF
CDR3nt: TGTGCCAGCAGCAGATTGGTGGCTACCTCCTACAATGAGCAGTTCTTC

len: 16
d_gene: NA
abundance: few
j_gene: TRBJ2-1
v_gene: TRBV25-1
CDR3aa: CASRPQGYGLENEQFF
CDR3nt: TGTGCCAGCCGGCCGCAGGGGTACGGCTTGGAGAATGAGCAGTTCTTC

len: 14
d_gene: NA
abundance: NA
j_gene: TRBJ1-1
v_gene: TRBV5-4
CDR3aa: CASSLRGLNTEAFF
CDR3nt: TGTGCCAGCAGCTTACGGGGCCTGAACACTGAAGCTTTCTTT